The source of this T cell receptor (beta chain) is a study of cytomegalovirus exposure and HLA in healthy donors. Study conclusions and caveats: A few CMV-associated chains were confirmed in vitro to be specific for CMV antigens. Rarity held for most TCR sequences, but there were some public TCRs that occurred in many donors.

V lost 5 bases, J lost 2 bases, and 25 bases lay in between. This CDR3 comprises 18 residues. Germline CDR1 and CDR2: MDHEN and SYDVKM. The repertoire was sequenced with immunoSEQ multiplex PCR; TCRdb's copy has only in-frame clones and lacks some. Of a few hundred thousand clones in the sample, 86% were seen once. A note on this clone: Its antigen is currently unknown.

An approximately 120-subject validation cohort, separate from the approximately 720-subject first cohort, supplied the donors. This TCR derives from a young woman in good health and CMV-seronegative. J is TRBJ2-7 and V is TRBV28; a weak D match, TRBD1 (6 bases). The specimen was PBMCs. DNA for the CDR3: TGTGCCAGCAGTCTCCGTTCTATTGGGGGCTGGGTTCCCTACGAGCAGTACTTC. Its protein product is CASSLRSIGGWVPYEQYF.